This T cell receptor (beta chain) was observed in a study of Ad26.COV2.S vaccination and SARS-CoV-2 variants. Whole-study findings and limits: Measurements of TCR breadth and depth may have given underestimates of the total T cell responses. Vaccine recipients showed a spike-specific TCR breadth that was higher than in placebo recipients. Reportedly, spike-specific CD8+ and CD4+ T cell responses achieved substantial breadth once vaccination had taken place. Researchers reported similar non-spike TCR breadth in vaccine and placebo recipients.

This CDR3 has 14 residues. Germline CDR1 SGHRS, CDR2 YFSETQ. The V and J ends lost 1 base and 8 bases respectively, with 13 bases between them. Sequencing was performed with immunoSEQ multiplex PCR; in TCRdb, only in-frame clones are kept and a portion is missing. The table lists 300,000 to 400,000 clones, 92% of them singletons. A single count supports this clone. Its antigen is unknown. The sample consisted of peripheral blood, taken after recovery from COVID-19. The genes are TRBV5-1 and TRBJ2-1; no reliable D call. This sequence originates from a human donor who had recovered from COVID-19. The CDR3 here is CASSLISGGDEQFF. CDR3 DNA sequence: TGCGCCAGCAGCTTGATTTCTGGTGGCGATGAGCAGTTCTTC. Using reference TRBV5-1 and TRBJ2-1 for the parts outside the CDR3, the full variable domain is KAGVTQTPRYLIKTRGQQVTLSCSPISGHRSVSWYQQTPGQGLQFLFEYFSETQRNKGNFPGRFSGRQFSNSRSEMNVSTLELGDSALYLCASSLISGGDEQFFGPGTRLTVL.